Presented here are 14 T cell receptor beta chains from one specimen sequenced in a study of neoadjuvant nivolumab and ipilimumab in lung cancer. This table comes from immunoSEQ multiplex PCR, and its TCRdb copy is limited to in-frame clones, with some not included. The sample has 20,000 to 25,000 clones; less than 85% are singletons. The source material was peripheral blood, sampled before neoadjuvant nivolumab, alone or with ipilimumab. These receptors came from an adult with non-small cell lung cancer.

The CDR3: CASSLTGGVGYGYTF. The CDR3, as DNA: TGTGCCAGCAGCTTAACAGGGGGCGTGGGCTATGGCTACACCTTC. The V and J genes are TRBV7-2 and TRBJ1-2; 9 nucleotides align to TRBD1. Germline V lookup: CDR1 SGHTA, CDR2 FQGNSA. CDR3 length: 15 residues. V was pared by 2 bases and J by 4 bases, with 5 bases of the junction left unmatched.

The V and J genes are TRBV11-2 and TRBJ2-3; 7 bases agree with TRBD1. The CDR3 covers 14 residues. Germline V lookup: CDR1 SGHAT, CDR2 FQNNGV. Trimming removed 0 bases from V and 9 bases from J; junction bases left unmatched: 6. This chain's CDR3 is CASSLDTGTATQYF. The CDR3 DNA sequence: TGTGCCAGCAGCTTAGATACCGGGACAGCAACGCAGTATTTT. Combining the CDR3 with reference TRBV11-2 and TRBJ2-3 gives the whole variable domain EAGVAQSPRYKIIEKRQSVAFWCNPISGHATLYWYQQILGQGPKLLIQFQNNGVVDDSQLPKDRFSAERLKGVDSTLKIQPAKLEDSAVYLCASSLDTGTATQYFGPGTRLTVL.

The chain joins TRBV27 to TRBJ2-7, with 10 bases matching TRBD2. CDR3 size: 13 residues. The germline gives CDR1 MNHEY, CDR2 SMNVEV (reference sequence). V was pared by 6 bases and J by 9 bases, with 8 bases of the junction left unmatched. The CDR3, as DNA: TGTGCCAGCAGGCCGGGGACTAGCGCAATGCAGTACTTC. This codes for CASRPGTSAMQYF.

The V and J genes are TRBV14 and TRBJ2-7; D gene uncertain. Trimming took 1 base from V and 4 from J, leaving 5 bases between them. The CDR3 covers 12 residues. CDR1 and CDR2 (germline): SGHDN, FVKESK. The chain's CDR3 is CASSQGVYEQYF. CDR3 in DNA: TGTGCCAGCAGCCAAGGAGTGTACGAGCAGTACTTC.

The chain uses TRBV7-6 and TRBJ2-3; D assignment may be TRBD1 or TRBD2 (5 bases each). Germline-derived CDR1 and CDR2 are SGHVS and FNYEAQ. V lost 1 base, J lost 2 bases, and 16 bases lay in between. This CDR3 has 17 residues. The CDR3 loop reads CASSLELGTSPTDTQYF. The CDR3, as DNA: TGTGCCAGCAGCTTAGAATTAGGGACCTCCCCCACAGATACGCAGTATTTT.

CDR3 protein: CASGRLDEQYF. The CDR3 DNA reads TGTGCCAGCGGCCGATTGGACGAGCAGTACTTC. The chain uses TRBV6-5 and TRBJ2-7; no firm D call. This CDR3 spans 11 amino acids. Germline CDR1 reads MNHEY; CDR2 reads SVGAGI. Trimming left V 8 bases short and J 5 bases short, with 10 bases between.

CDR3 sequence (DNA): TGTGCCATCCCATGGGGCCGTGGCACTGAAGCTTTCTTT. Translation gives CAIPWGRGTEAFF. The chain couples TRBV7-9 to TRBJ1-1; tentative D call: TRBD1 (5 bases). V lost 10 bases and J 4 bases, leaving 16 bases between the germline ends. There are 13 residues in the CDR3. Germline V CDR1 and CDR2: SEHNR, FQNEAQ (reference sequence).

The rearrangement uses TRBV6-1 and TRBJ1-2, with D possibly being TRBD1 (6 bases). The CDR3 runs 14 residues. Trimming cost V 1 base and J 4 bases, with 10 bases left between them. Germline V gene sequence: CDR1 MNHNS, CDR2 SASEGT. The CDR3 nucleotides are TGTGCCAGCAGTGAAGGACAGGCCACCTATGGCTACACCTTC. Amino acid sequence: CASSEGQATYGYTF.

The J gene is TRBJ2-5, the V gene TRBV29-1; 7 positions agree with TRBD2. The CDR3 runs 13 residues. Trimming cost V 5 bases and J 4 bases; bases outside gene matches: 7. Germline assignment: CDR1 SQVTM and CDR2 ANQGSEA. DNA of the CDR3: TGCAGCGTTCGAGGCGGGAGCTTAGAGACCCAGTACTTC. Its translation is CSVRGGSLETQYF. Full variable domain (missing parts from reference TRBV29-1 and TRBJ2-5): SAVISQKPSRDICQRGTSLTIQCQVDSQVTMMFWYRQQPGQSLTLIATANQGSEATYESGFVIDKFPISRPNLTFSTLTVSNMSPEDSSIYLCSVRGGSLETQYFGPGTRLLVL.

The chain employs TRBV7-9 and TRBJ1-1; 7 nucleotides match TRBD1. This CDR3 has 15 residues. The V gene's germline CDR1 is SEHNR and CDR2 FQNEAQ (reference sequence). V trimming: 5 bases; J trimming: 0 bases; junction bases outside the gene matches: 6. CDR3 amino acids: CASSPFQGVNTEAFF. The CDR3 region has the DNA TGTGCCAGCAGCCCATTCCAGGGGGTGAACACTGAAGCTTTCTTT.

The chain has TRBV7-9 and TRBJ2-1, with unresolved D. The V end lost 3 bases, the J end lost 6 bases, and 6 bases lay between the germline ends. The CDR3 covers 12 residues. Germline V lookup: CDR1 SEHNR, CDR2 FQNEAQ (reference sequence). The CDR3 bases are TGTGCCAGCAGCTTGATAAGCAATGAGCAGTTCTTC. It yields the protein CASSLISNEQFF.

J is TRBJ2-7 and V is TRBV18, with D tentatively TRBD2 (5 bases). Germline V gene lookup returns CDR1 KGHSH and CDR2 LQKENI. V dropped 1 base and J dropped 6 bases, with 10 bases sitting between them. CDR3 length: 13 amino acids. CDR3 coding DNA: TGTGCCAGCTCACCACTTAGTGGGAGCGAGCAGTACTTC. Encoded protein: CASSPLSGSEQYF. Full variable domain (missing parts from reference TRBV18 and TRBJ2-7): NAGVMQNPRHLVRRRGQEARLRCSPMKGHSHVYWYRQLPEEGLKFMVYLQKENIIDESGMPKERFSAEFPKEGPSILRIQQVVRGDSAAYFCASSPLSGSEQYFGPGTRLTVT.

This clone was seen just once. The rearrangement links TRBV29-1 to TRBJ2-7; D is unclear. CDR3 size: 12 residues. Germline loops: CDR1 SQVTM, CDR2 ANQGSEA. Trimming pared 5 bases from V and 2 bases from J, leaving 10 bases between. The CDR3, as DNA: TGCAGCGTTAGTGATGGGACCTACGAGCAGTACTTC. As protein: CSVSDGTYEQYF.

This chain links TRBV11-2 with TRBJ2-5; D ambiguous. V dropped 4 bases and J dropped 2 bases, with 8 bases sitting between them. Germline-derived CDR1 and CDR2 are SGHAT and FQNNGV. The CDR3 loop spans 13 amino acids. The CDR3 loop is CASSWAPQETQYF. For the CDR3, the DNA is TGTGCCAGCAGCTGGGCCCCTCAAGAGACCCAGTACTTC.